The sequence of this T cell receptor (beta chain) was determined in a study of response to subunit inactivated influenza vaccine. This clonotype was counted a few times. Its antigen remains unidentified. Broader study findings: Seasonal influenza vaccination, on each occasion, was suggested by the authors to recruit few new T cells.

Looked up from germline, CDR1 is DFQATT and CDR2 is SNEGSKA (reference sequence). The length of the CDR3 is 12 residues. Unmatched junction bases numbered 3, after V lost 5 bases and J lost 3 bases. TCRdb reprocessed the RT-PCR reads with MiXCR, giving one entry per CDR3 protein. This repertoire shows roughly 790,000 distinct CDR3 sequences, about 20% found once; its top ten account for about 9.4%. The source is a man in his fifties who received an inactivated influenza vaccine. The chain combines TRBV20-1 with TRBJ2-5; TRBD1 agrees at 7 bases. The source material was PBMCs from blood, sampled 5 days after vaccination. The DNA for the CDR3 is TGCAGTGCTCGGGACAGCAAAGAGACCCAGTACTTC. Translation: CSARDSKETQYF.